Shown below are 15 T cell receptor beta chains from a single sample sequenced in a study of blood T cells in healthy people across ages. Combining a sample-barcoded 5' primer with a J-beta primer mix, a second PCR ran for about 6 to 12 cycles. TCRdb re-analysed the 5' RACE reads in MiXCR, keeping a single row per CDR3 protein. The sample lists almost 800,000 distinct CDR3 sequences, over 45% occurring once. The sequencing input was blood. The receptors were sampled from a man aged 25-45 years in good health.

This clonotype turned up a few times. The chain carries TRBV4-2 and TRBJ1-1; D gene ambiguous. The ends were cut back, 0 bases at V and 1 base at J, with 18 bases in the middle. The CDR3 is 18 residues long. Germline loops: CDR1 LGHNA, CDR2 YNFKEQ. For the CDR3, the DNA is TGTGCCAGCAGCCAAGAAATGACGCAGACGGGTACGAACACTGAAGCTTTCTTT. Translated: CASSQEMTQTGTNTEAFF.

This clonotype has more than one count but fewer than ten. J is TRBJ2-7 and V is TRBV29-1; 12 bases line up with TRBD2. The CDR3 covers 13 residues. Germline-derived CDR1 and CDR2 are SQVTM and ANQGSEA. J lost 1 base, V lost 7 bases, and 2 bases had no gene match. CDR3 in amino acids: CSAGLAGSYEQYF. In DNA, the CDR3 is TGCAGCGCCGGACTAGCGGGATCCTACGAGCAGTACTTC.

CDR3 in DNA: TGTGCCAGCAGTGCTCCGGGACTAGCGAACAATGAGCAGTTCTTC. This sequence encodes CASSAPGLANNEQFF. The rearrangement joins TRBV2 to TRBJ2-1; TRBD2 agrees at 10 bases. V trimming: 4 bases; J trimming: 5 bases; junction bases outside the gene matches: 5. CDR1 and CDR2 from the germline V gene are SNHLY and FYNNEI. The CDR3 has 15 residues.

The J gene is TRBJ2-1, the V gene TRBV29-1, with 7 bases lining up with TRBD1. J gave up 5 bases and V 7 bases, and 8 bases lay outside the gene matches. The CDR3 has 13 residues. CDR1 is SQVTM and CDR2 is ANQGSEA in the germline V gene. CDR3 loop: CSADGDRHNEQFF. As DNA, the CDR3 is TGCAGCGCGGATGGGGACAGACACAATGAGCAGTTCTTC.

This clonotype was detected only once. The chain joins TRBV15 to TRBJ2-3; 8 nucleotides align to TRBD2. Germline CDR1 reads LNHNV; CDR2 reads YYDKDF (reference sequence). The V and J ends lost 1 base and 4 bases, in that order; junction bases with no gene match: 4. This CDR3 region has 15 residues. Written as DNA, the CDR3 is TGTGCCACCAGCAGAGTTGCGGGAGGCTCAGATACGCAGTATTTT. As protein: CATSRVAGGSDTQYF. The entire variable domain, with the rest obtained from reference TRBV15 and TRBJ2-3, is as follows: DAMVIQNPRYQVTQFGKPVTLSCSQTLNHNVMYWYQQKSSQAPKLLFHYYDKDFNNEADTPDNFQSRRPNTSFCFLDIRSPGLGDTAMYLCATSRVAGGSDTQYFGPGTRLTVL.

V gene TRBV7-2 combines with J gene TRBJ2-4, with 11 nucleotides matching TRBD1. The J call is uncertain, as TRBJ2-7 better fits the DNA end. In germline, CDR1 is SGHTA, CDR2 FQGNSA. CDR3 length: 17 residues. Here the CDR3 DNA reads TGTGCCAGCAGCTTAGAGCGGGGGACAGGGGGGGGTTACGAGCAGTACTTC. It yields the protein CASSLERGTGGGYEQYF.

The CDR3 DNA is TGTGCCAGCAGCTTAGCGAGTAGCGTATACTACAATGAGCAGTTCTTC. This encodes CASSLASSVYYNEQFF. This chain joins TRBV7-9 and TRBJ2-1, with D possibly TRBD2 on 5 matching bases. V dropped 0 bases and J dropped 3 bases, with 12 bases sitting between them. The CDR3 covers 16 residues. Germline V gene data show CDR1 as SEHNR and CDR2 as FQNEAQ (reference sequence).

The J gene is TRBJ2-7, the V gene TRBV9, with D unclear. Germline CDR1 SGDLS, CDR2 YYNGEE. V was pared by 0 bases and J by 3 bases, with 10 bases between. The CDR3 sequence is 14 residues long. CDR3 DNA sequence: TGTGCCAGCAGCGTAGGGGCGGCTCTCTACGAGCAGTACTTC. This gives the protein CASSVGAALYEQYF.

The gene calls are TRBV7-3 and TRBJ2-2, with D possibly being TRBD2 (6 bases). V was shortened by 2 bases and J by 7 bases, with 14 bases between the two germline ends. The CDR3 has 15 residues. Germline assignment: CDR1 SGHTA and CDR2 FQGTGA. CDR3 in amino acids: CASSLSGAFDGELFF. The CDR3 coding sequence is TGTGCCAGCAGCTTATCGGGAGCGTTTGACGGGGAGCTGTTTTTT.

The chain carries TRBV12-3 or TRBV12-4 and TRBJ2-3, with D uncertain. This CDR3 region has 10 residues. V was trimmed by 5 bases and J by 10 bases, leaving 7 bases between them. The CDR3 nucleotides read TGTGCCAGCAGTGTGAGAGCGCAGTATTTT. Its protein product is CASSVRAQYF.

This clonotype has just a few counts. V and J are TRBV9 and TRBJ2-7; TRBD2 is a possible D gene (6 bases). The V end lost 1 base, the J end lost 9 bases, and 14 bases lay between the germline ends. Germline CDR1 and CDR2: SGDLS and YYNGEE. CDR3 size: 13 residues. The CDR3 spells CASSVKTRLGQYF. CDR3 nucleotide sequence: TGTGCCAGCAGCGTAAAGACTAGACTCGGGCAGTACTTC.

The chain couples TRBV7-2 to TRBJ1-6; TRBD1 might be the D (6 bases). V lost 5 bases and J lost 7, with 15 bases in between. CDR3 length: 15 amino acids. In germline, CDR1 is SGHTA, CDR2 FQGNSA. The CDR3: CASSAGQTINSPLHF. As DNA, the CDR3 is TGTGCCAGCAGCGCCGGACAGACGATAAATTCACCCCTCCACTTT. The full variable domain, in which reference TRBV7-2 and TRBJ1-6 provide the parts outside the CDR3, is GAGVSQSPSNKVTEKGKDVELRCDPISGHTALYWYRQSLGQGLEFLIYFQGNSAPDKSGLPSDRFSAERTGGSVSTLTIQRTQQEDSAVYLCASSAGQTINSPLHFGNGTRLTVT.

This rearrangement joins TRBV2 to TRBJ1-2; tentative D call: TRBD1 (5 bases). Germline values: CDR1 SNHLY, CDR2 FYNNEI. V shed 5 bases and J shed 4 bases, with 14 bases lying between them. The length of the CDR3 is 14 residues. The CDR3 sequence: CASSSDTTSYGYTF. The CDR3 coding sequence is TGTGCCAGCAGTTCGGACACAACGTCCTATGGCTACACCTTC.

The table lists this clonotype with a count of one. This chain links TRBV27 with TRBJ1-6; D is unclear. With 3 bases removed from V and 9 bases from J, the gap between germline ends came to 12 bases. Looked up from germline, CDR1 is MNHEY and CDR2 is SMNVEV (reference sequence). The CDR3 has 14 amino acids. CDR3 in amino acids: CASSFGAEGSPLHF. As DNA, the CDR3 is TGTGCCAGCAGTTTCGGAGCGGAGGGTTCACCCCTCCACTTT.

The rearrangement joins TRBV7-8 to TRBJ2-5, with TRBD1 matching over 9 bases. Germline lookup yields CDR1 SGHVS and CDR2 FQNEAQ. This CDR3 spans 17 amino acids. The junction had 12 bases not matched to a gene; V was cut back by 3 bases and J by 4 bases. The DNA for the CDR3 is TGTGCCAGCAGCTTCGGGACGACAGGGGGTCGGAGAGAGACCCAGTACTTC. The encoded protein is CASSFGTTGGRRETQYF.